Each of the 9 T cell receptor beta chains below was sequenced from the same sample in a study of blood T cells in healthy people across ages. A second roughly 6 to 12 cycle PCR used barcoded and J-beta primers. Using its own MiXCR run on the 5' RACE reads, TCRdb lists one record per CDR3 protein. The sample has 980,000 or so distinct CDR3 sequences, 40% to 60% seen once; the top ten hold around 15%. The sequenced sample was blood. The receptor set was obtained from a man aged 30 to 39 in good health.

This clonotype has more than one count but fewer than ten. V and J are TRBV10-3 and TRBJ1-5; a possible D gene is TRBD1 (5 bases). This CDR3 is 14 amino acids long. Germline CDR1 and CDR2: ENHRY and SYGVKD. With 6 bases removed from V and 4 bases from J, the gap between germline ends came to 13 bases. CDR3 bases: TGTGCCATCAGCACGGCGGGGGAAAATCAGCCCCAGCATTTT. This encodes CAISTAGENQPQHF.

This clonotype has only a few counts. J is TRBJ2-5 and V is TRBV9, with 13 bases fitting TRBD2. The CDR3 is made up of 16 amino acids. The V segment lost 4 bases and the J segment 4 bases; nucleotides outside the gene matches: 7. CDR1 and CDR2 from the germline V gene are SGDLS and YYNGEE. In nucleotides, the CDR3 is TGTGCCAGCAGCACAGAACTAGCGGGGGGGCGAGAGACCCAGTACTTC. Its protein is CASSTELAGGRETQYF.

CDR3 in DNA: TGTGCCAGCAGCGTGGGACAGGGTCTTGAGCAGTTCTTC. It yields the protein CASSVGQGLEQFF. The V and J genes are TRBV7-3 and TRBJ2-1; the match to TRBD1 covers 9 bases. The germline gives CDR1 SGHTA, CDR2 FQGTGA. This CDR3 has 13 amino acids. V lost 5 bases to trimming and J lost 9 bases; unmatched junction nucleotides: 5.

V usage is TRBV5-4 and J usage is TRBJ2-3; 8 bases are a match to TRBD2. Germline CDR1 is SGHNT and CDR2 is YYREEE (reference sequence). CDR3 size: 16 residues. The V and J ends lost 4 bases and 0 bases, in that order; junction bases with no gene match: 7. In nucleotides, the CDR3 is TGTGCCAGCAGCCTACTAGCGGCTACTAGCACAGATACGCAGTATTTT. It is translated as CASSLLAATSTDTQYF.

The chain combines TRBV3-1 with TRBJ1-2; possible D gene TRBD1, 5 bases. Trimming took off 2 bases at V and 6 bases at J, with 16 bases between the two ends. The germline V gene encodes CDR1 LGHDT and CDR2 YNNKEL (reference sequence). The CDR3 totals 15 residues. The CDR3 sequence: CASSQLRGRAHGYTF. The CDR3 DNA reads as TGTGCCAGCAGCCAACTCCGTGGCAGGGCCCATGGCTACACCTTC.

The DNA of the CDR3 is TGTGCCAGCAGCCCGAACGGGGGCCACAATCAGCCCCAGCATTTT. Protein sequence: CASSPNGGHNQPQHF. The chain couples TRBV7-2 to TRBJ1-5; maybe TRBD1 (6 bases). V lost 5 bases and J 3 bases, leaving 14 bases between the germline ends. CDR3 size: 15 residues. Germline CDR1 is SGHTA and CDR2 is FQGNSA.

This clonotype came up once. This rearrangement joins TRBV6-1 to TRBJ1-4; 8 bases line up with TRBD1. Germline V gene data show CDR1 as MNHNS and CDR2 as SASEGT. The CDR3 spans 15 residues. V lost 3 bases to trimming and J lost 8 bases; unmatched junction nucleotides: 8. The CDR3 DNA is TGTGCCAGCAGTGATTGGTCAGGGGGCAGGGAAAAACTGTTTTTT. Amino acids: CASSDWSGGREKLFF.

This clonotype was counted between two and nine times. The chain uses TRBV28 and TRBJ2-1; 12 bases agree with TRBD2. V shed 7 bases and J 7 bases; nucleotides not matched to a gene: 5. From germline, CDR1 is MDHEN and CDR2 SYDVKM. This CDR3 region has 14 residues. CDR3 sequence: CASIPGLAGNEQFF. CDR3 sequence (DNA): TGTGCCAGCATCCCGGGACTAGCGGGTAATGAGCAGTTCTTC.

This clonotype has at least ten counts. The chain carries TRBV5-1 and TRBJ2-5; D is unresolved. V lost 0 bases and J lost 6, with 12 bases in between. CDR3 size: 14 residues. Germline lookup yields CDR1 SGHRS and CDR2 YFSETQ. In DNA form, the CDR3 reads TGCGCCAGCAGCTTGGATACAGCAAGCCAGACCCAGTACTTC. Protein: CASSLDTASQTQYF.